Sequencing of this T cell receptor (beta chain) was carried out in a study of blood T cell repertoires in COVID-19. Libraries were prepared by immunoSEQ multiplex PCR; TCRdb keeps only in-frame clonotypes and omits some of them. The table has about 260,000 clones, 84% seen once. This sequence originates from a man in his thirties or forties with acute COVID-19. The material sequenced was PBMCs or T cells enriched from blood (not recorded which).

CDR3 nucleotide sequence: TGTGCCAGCAGATACAGGGGTAGCAATCAGCCCCAGCATTTT. Its translation is CASRYRGSNQPQHF. The chain carries TRBV27 and TRBJ1-5; 7 positions match TRBD1. Germline V gives CDR1 MNHEY, CDR2 SMNVEV (reference sequence). The CDR3 extends over 14 amino acids. V shed 6 bases, J shed 0 bases, and the junction held 2 bases outside the gene matches.